These 3 T cell receptor beta chains originate from one sample sequenced in a study of cytomegalovirus exposure and HLA in healthy donors. This PCR relied on a set of 60 Vbeta primers and 13 Jbeta primers. The data were produced by immunoSEQ multiplex PCR, yet TCRdb's version contains in-frame clones alone and is incomplete. The table lists over 95,000 clones, 60% to 85% of them singletons. Material: PBMCs. Receptors originate from a female donor in good health and CMV-seronegative.

Turning to this clone: The same CDR3 also results from other DNA sequences found in this sample. The rearrangement links TRBV9 to TRBJ2-1; 9 bases align to TRBD2. This CDR3 has 16 amino acids. The V gene's germline CDR1 is SGDLS and CDR2 YYNGEE. Trimming at V came to 0 bases and at J to 2 bases, leaving 3 bases not matched to a gene. The CDR3 sequence is CASSVDSGGPYNEQFF. In DNA, the CDR3 is TGTGCCAGCAGCGTAGACAGCGGGGGGCCCTACAATGAGCAGTTCTTC.

DNA of the CDR3: TGCAGTGCTAGAAGTTCAGTTGAAGCTTTCTTT. As protein: CSARSSVEAFF. V and J are TRBV20-1 and TRBJ1-1; D is unresolved. In germline, CDR1 is DFQATT, CDR2 SNEGSKA (reference sequence). V was trimmed by 2 bases and J by 7 bases, leaving 8 bases between them. The CDR3 length is 11 residues.

The genes are TRBV10-3 and TRBJ1-1; D is undetermined. Trimming cost V 4 bases and J 8 bases, with 17 bases left between them. CDR3 size: 14 residues. Germline V CDR1 and CDR2: ENHRY, SYGVKD. DNA of the CDR3: TGTGCCATCAGTGGCCCTGAGCGGAGTAACGAAGCTTTCTTT. Amino acids: CAISGPERSNEAFF.